This record concerns one T cell receptor beta chain sequence. The assay was immunoSEQ multiplex PCR, and TCRdb's table has in-frame clones only and misses some. The table shows 200,000 to 300,000 clones, with about 80% occurring only once. The CDR3 consists of 16 residues. The junction had 6 bases not matched to a gene; V was cut back by 4 bases and J by 3 bases. Germline lookup yields CDR1 MNHNY and CDR2 SVGAGI (reference sequence). This entry is derived from a study of blood T cell repertoires in COVID-19. Source material: peripheral blood. This chain connects TRBV6-6 to TRBJ2-2; 9 bases agree with TRBD1. The origin of this receptor is a woman aged 80 or over with acute or convalescent COVID-19. CDR3 nucleotide sequence: TGTGCCAGCAGTTCACAGGGGGCCTGGGACACCGGGGAGCTGTTTTTT. Amino acids: CASSSQGAWDTGELFF.